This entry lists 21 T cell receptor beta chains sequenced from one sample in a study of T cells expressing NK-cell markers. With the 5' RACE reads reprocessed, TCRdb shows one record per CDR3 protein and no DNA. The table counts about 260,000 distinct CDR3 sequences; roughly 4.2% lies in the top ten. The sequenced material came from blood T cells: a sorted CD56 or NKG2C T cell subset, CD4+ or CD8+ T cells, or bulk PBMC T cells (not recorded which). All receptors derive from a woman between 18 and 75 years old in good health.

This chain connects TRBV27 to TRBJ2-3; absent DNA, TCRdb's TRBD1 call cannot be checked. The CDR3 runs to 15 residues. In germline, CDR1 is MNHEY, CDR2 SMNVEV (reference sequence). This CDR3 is CASSSQGKDTDTQYF.

Here the CDR3 reads CASSQGAGGANEKLFF. The chain joins TRBV4-1 to TRBJ1-4. The germline V gene encodes CDR1 MGHRA and CDR2 YSYEKL. The CDR3 runs 16 residues.

The CDR3 here is CASSLGVAGGSDTQYF. The rearrangement links TRBV5-1 to TRBJ2-3; TCRdb selects TRBD2, and the lack of DNA leaves this call unchecked. This CDR3 is built from 16 residues. Per germline, CDR1 SGHRS and CDR2 YFSETQ.

Here the CDR3 reads CASSPNRDLAGELFF. The chain has TRBV18 and TRBJ2-2; TCRdb outputs TRBD1, but without DNA this stays unchecked. The CDR3 is 15 residues long. The germline V gene has CDR1 KGHSH and CDR2 LQKENI.

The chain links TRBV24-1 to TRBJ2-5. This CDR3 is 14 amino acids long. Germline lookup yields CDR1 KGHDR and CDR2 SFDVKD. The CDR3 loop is CATSDAGPMETQYF.

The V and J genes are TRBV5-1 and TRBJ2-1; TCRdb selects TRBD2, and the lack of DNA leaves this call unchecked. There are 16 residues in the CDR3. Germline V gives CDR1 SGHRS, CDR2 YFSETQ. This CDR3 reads CASSQRLAGGYNEQFF.

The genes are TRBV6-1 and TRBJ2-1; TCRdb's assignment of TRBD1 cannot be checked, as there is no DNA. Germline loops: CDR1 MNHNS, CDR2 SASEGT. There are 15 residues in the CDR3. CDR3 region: CASRRQGADYNEQFF.

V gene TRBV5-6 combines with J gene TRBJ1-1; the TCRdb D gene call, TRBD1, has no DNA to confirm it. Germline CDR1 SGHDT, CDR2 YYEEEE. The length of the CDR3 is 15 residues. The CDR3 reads CASSPEAGGGTEAFF.

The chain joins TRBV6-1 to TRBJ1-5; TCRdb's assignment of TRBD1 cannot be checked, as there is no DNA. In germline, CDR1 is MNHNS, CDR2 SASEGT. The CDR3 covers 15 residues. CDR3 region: CASSHANRGTQPQHF.

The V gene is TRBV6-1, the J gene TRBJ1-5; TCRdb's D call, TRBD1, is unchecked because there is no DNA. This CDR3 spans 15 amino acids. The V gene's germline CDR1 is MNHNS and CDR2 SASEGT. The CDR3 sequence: CASSWDRGKNQPQHF.

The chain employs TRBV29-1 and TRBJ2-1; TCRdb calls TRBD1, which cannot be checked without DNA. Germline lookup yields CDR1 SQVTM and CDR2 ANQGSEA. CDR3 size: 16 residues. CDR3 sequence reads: CSVQALLAGAKHEQFF.

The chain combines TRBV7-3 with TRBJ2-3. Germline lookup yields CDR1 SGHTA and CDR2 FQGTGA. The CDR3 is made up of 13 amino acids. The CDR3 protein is CASSLAVTDTQYF.

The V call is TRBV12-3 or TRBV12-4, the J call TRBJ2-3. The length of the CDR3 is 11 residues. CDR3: CASTPTDTQYF.

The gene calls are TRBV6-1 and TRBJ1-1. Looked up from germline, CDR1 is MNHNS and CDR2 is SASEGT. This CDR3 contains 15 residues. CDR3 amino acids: CASSAPGIMNTEAFF.

The CDR3 here is CASSRGGGASGANVLTF. The chain couples TRBV6-1 to TRBJ2-6; TCRdb designates TRBD1, a call that cannot be tested without DNA. Germline V CDR1 and CDR2: MNHNS, SASEGT. There are 17 residues in the CDR3.

The CDR3 sequence is CASSPGHLNTEAFF. This rearrangement joins TRBV12-3 or TRBV12-4 to TRBJ1-1; with no DNA, the TCRdb D assignment of TRBD1 cannot be verified. The CDR3 totals 14 residues.

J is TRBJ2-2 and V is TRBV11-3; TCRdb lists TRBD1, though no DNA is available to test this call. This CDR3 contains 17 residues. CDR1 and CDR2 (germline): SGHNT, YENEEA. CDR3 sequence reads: CASSYTTGTVNTGELFF.

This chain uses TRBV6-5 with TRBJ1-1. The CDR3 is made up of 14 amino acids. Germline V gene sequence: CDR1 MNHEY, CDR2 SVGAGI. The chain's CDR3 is CASSYLGQNTEAFF.

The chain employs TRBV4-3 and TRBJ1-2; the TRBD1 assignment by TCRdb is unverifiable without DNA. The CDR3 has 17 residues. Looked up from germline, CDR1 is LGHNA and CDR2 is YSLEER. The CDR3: CASSQVSGIGSFYGYTF.

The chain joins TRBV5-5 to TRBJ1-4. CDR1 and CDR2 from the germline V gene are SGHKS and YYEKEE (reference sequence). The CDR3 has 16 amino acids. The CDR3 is CASSRVGEAPNGKLFF. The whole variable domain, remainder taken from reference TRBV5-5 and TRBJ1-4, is DAGVTQSPTHLIKTRGQQVTLRCSPISGHKSVSWYQQVLGQGPQFIFQYYEKEERGRGNFPDRFSARQFPNYSSELNVNALLLGDSALYLCASSRVGEAPNGKLFFGSGTQLSVL.

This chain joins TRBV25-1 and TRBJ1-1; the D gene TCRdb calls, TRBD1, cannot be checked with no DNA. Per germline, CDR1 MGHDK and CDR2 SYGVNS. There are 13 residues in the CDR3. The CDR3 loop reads CASSAAGGTEAFF. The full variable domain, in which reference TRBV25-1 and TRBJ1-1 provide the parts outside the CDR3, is EADIYQTPRYLVIGTGKKITLECSQTMGHDKMYWYQQDPGMELHLIHYSYGVNSTEKGDLSSESTVSRIRTEHFPLTLESARPSHTSQYLCASSAAGGTEAFFGQGTRLTVV.